This T cell receptor (beta chain) was retrieved from a study of PD-1 blockade in mismatch repair-deficient tumors. Study outcomes and limitations: Tumor-resident clones, often undetectable pretreatment in blood, expanded then contracted after pembrolizumab.

Using immunoSEQ multiplex PCR, the repertoire was profiled, and TCRdb retains in-frame clones only, with some absent. This table holds about 21,000 clones, almost 85% found once. V was cut by 2 bases and J by 5 bases, with 15 bases left in between. This CDR3 region has 15 residues. Germline lookup yields CDR1 MNHNS and CDR2 SASEGT. Of note for this clone: Antigen: not known.

The sample here was peripheral blood, taken 2 weeks after starting pembrolizumab. J is TRBJ2-5 and V is TRBV6-1; no firm D call. The TCR originated in an adult with mismatch repair-deficient cancer. The CDR3 region has the DNA TGTGCCAGCAGTGAATTGGCTCACTATGGGGAGACCCAGTACTTC. It encodes CASSELAHYGETQYF.